Below, 8 T cell receptor beta chains from the same sample are listed, as sequenced in a study of T cell repertoires in cytomegalovirus infection. Each CDR3 protein is one row after TCRdb ran MiXCR on the reads. The profile shows 650,000 to 900,000 distinct CDR3 sequences, 29% of them singletons. For these TCRs, the target antigens are not known. This sample comprised cultured CD8+ T cells from PBMCs, obtained from culture after CMV antigen stimulation. The origin of the receptors is a human donor in good health (CMV status not recorded). Some clones in this sample may be carry-over from other donors' samples.

This clonotype was counted many times. The J gene is TRBJ2-7, the V gene TRBV7-6; D perhaps matches TRBD2 (5 bases). The V end lost 0 bases, the J end lost 4 bases, and 10 bases lay between the germline ends. The CDR3 has 14 residues. In germline, CDR1 is SGHVS, CDR2 FNYEAQ. The CDR3 sequence: CASSLAPGEYEQYV. The CDR3, as DNA: TGTGCCAGCAGCTTAGCGCCCGGGGAGTACGAGCAGTACGTC.

The chain uses TRBV24-1 and TRBJ1-2; 10 nucleotides agree with TRBD1. Per the germline V gene, CDR1 is KGHDR and CDR2 is SFDVKD. CDR3 length equals 13 residues. V dropped 7 bases and J dropped 8; count of bases not matched to a gene: 6. The DNA of the CDR3 is TGTGCCACCAGCGCCGGGACAGGGGACGGCTACACCTTC. Protein sequence: CATSAGTGDGYTF.

This sequence joins TRBV6-6 and TRBJ1-1; D is unresolved. V lost 2 bases and J 11 bases, leaving 6 bases between the germline ends. This CDR3 has 10 residues. CDR1 and CDR2 (germline): MNHNY, SVGAGI (reference sequence). The CDR3 is CASSYSGAFF. In DNA, the CDR3 is TGTGCCAGCAGTTACAGTGGCGCTTTCTTT.

The chain has TRBV15 and TRBJ2-1, with 14 bases matching TRBD2. The V segment lost 3 bases and the J segment 0 bases; nucleotides outside the gene matches: 1. The CDR3 extends over 17 amino acids. In germline, CDR1 is LNHNV, CDR2 YYDKDF (reference sequence). The CDR3 loop reads CATSSGTSGGSYNEQFF. The CDR3 DNA follows: TGTGCCACCAGCAGTGGGACTAGCGGGGGCTCCTACAATGAGCAGTTCTTC.

In DNA, the CDR3 is TGCGCCAGCAACGTTGACAGGGCGCCGGGCTACACCTTC. Amino acids: CASNVDRAPGYTF. The rearrangement links TRBV5-1 to TRBJ1-2, with 7 nucleotides matching TRBD1. Germline-derived CDR1 and CDR2 are SGHRS and YFSETQ. Trimming cost V 6 bases and J 8 bases; bases outside gene matches: 10. CDR3 length: 13 amino acids.

This clonotype was picked up a small number of times. V gene TRBV2 combines with J gene TRBJ2-7; unclear D gene. Germline V gives CDR1 SNHLY, CDR2 FYNNEI. V was shortened by 6 bases and J by 3 bases, with 6 bases between the two germline ends. The CDR3 sequence is 11 residues long. The CDR3 sequence is CASREFYEQYF. DNA of the CDR3: TGTGCCAGCAGGGAGTTCTACGAGCAGTACTTC.

This clonotype has a handful of counts. The chain combines TRBV4-2 with TRBJ2-7, with a possible D match to TRBD2 (7 bases). The CDR3 is 16 residues long. Germline V CDR1 and CDR2: LGHNA, YNFKEQ. V was clipped by 0 bases and J by 5 bases, with 17 bases between them. CDR3 coding DNA: TGTGCCAGCAGCCAAGAGGGAGGGGGGCCGCAAGACGAGCAGTACTTC. This sequence encodes CASSQEGGGPQDEQYF.

The rearrangement uses TRBV12-5 and TRBJ1-1, with 8 bases lining up with TRBD1. The germline gives CDR1 LGHNT, CDR2 FRNRAP. Germline trimming cut 1 base from V and 5 bases from J; bases unmatched to any gene: 6. The CDR3 consists of 15 residues. CDR3 residues: CASGLARTGGTEAFF. CDR3 in DNA: TGTGCTAGTGGTTTGGCAAGAACAGGGGGGACTGAAGCTTTCTTT. Filled out from reference TRBV12-5 and TRBJ1-1, the complete variable domain reads DARVTQTPRHKVTEMGQEVTMRCQPILGHNTVFWYRQTMMQGLELLAYFRNRAPLDDSGMPKDRFSAEMPDATLATLKIQPSEPRDSAVYFCASGLARTGGTEAFFGQGTRLTVV.